These 30 T cell receptor beta chains were sequenced from one sample in a study of cytomegalovirus exposure and HLA in healthy donors. Generated by immunoSEQ multiplex PCR, the TCRdb table keeps only in-frame clones and is missing some. Seen here are approximately 50,000 clones, approximately 85% observed once, and the top ten hold over 6.5%. The sequenced sample was PBMCs. These receptors all stem from a woman aged 25 to 39 in good health and CMV-seronegative.

J is TRBJ2-4 and V is TRBV14; 11 bases are shared with TRBD1. Germline V gives CDR1 SGHDN, CDR2 FVKESK. CDR3 length: 16 amino acids. After removal of 4 bases from V and 7 bases from J, the junction contained 9 bases not matched to a gene. The DNA for the CDR3 is TGTGCCAGCAGCCCACTGCCGGGACAGGGGGGGAACATTCAGTACTTC. Its translation is CASSPLPGQGGNIQYF.

The chain is built from TRBV27 and TRBJ1-2; unclear D gene. Deletions cut 5 bases from V and 1 base from J, with 14 bases between. Looked up from germline, CDR1 is MNHEY and CDR2 is SMNVEV (reference sequence). The CDR3 has 15 amino acids. CDR3 sequence reads: CASSPRLEGNYGYTF. CDR3 bases: TGTGCCAGCAGTCCCCGACTGGAGGGTAACTATGGCTACACCTTC.

DNA for the CDR3: TGTGCCAGCAGTTTGCGCCTCAGTAGGGGGTATGGCTACACCTTC. As protein: CASSLRLSRGYGYTF. The chain combines TRBV27 with TRBJ1-2, with D perhaps TRBD1 (6 bases). The length of the CDR3 is 15 residues. V lost 3 bases and J lost 5, with 16 bases in between. In germline, CDR1 is MNHEY, CDR2 SMNVEV (reference sequence).

The chain employs TRBV15 and TRBJ1-4, with D unresolved. With 6 bases removed from V and 1 base from J, the gap between germline ends came to 12 bases. The CDR3 loop spans 15 amino acids. Germline-derived CDR1 and CDR2 are LNHNV and YYDKDF (reference sequence). This chain's CDR3 is CATRTTPRTNEKLFF. The CDR3, as DNA: TGTGCCACCAGAACTACCCCGAGAACTAATGAAAAACTGTTTTTT.

The chain joins TRBV11-1 to TRBJ2-1; 11 bases match TRBD2. This CDR3 contains 15 residues. Looked up from germline, CDR1 is SGHAT and CDR2 is FQDESV (reference sequence). Germline trimming cut 7 bases from V and 4 bases from J; bases unmatched to any gene: 6. In nucleotides, the CDR3 is TGTGCCAGCACCGACGGGACTAGCGGTTACAATGAGCAGTTCTTC. Its translation: CASTDGTSGYNEQFF.

The rearrangement joins TRBV10-3 to TRBJ1-1; D unresolved. The V end was cut by 10 bases, the J end by 4 bases, with 13 bases between. CDR3 length: 12 residues. CDR1 and CDR2 (germline): ENHRY, SYGVKD. The CDR3 DNA reads as TGTGCCACCTCGAACTTCGGCACTGAAGCTTTCTTT. It translates to CATSNFGTEAFF.

The chain is built from TRBV19 and TRBJ1-2, with D possibly TRBD1 on 5 matching bases. The V and J ends lost 1 base and 2 bases respectively, with 11 bases between them. The germline gives CDR1 LNHDA, CDR2 SQIVND (reference sequence). CDR3 length: 15 amino acids. The CDR3 loop reads CASSIARVTNYGYTF. CDR3 nucleotide sequence: TGTGCCAGTAGTATAGCCAGGGTGACGAACTATGGCTACACCTTC. Based on the CDR3 plus reference TRBV19 and TRBJ1-2, the full variable domain is DGGITQSPKYLFRKEGQNVTLSCEQNLNHDAMYWYRQDPGQGLRLIYYSQIVNDFQKGDIAEGYSVSREKKESFPLTVTSAQKNPTAFYLCASSIARVTNYGYTFGSGTRLTVV.

The chain uses TRBV5-1 and TRBJ2-1, with no clear D. This CDR3 region has 13 residues. V lost 0 bases to trimming and J lost 6 bases, with 7 bases between them. In germline, CDR1 is SGHRS, CDR2 YFSETQ. Here the CDR3 DNA reads TGCGCCAGCAGCTTGGGTAGTGCCAATGAGCAGTTCTTC. It is translated as CASSLGSANEQFF. Together with reference TRBV5-1 and TRBJ2-1, the CDR3 gives the full variable domain: KAGVTQTPRYLIKTRGQQVTLSCSPISGHRSVSWYQQTPGQGLQFLFEYFSETQRNKGNFPGRFSGRQFSNSRSEMNVSTLELGDSALYLCASSLGSANEQFFGPGTRLTVL.

A word on this clone: A read error may produce the germline difference seen at one junction end. This CDR3 is also generated by other DNA sequences in the sample. The genes are TRBV11-3 and TRBJ2-1; the D gene is possibly TRBD2 (6 bases). The CDR3 length is 15 residues. CDR1 and CDR2 (germline): SGHNT, YENEEA. CDR3 in amino acids: CASSPGLALYNEQFF. The CDR3 DNA reads TGCGCCAGCAGCCCCGGGCTAGCGCTATACAATGAGCAGTTCTTC. Full variable domain (missing parts from reference TRBV11-3 and TRBJ2-1): EAGVVQSPRYKIIEKKQPVAFWCNPISGHNTLYWYLQNLGQGPELLIRYENEEAVDDSQLPKDRFSAERLKGVDSTLKIQPAELGDSAVYLCASSPGLALYNEQFFGPGTRLTVL.

V is TRBV2 and J is TRBJ2-7; D is perhaps TRBD1 (6 bases). Trimming cost V 7 bases and J 2 bases, with 12 bases left between them. In germline, CDR1 is SNHLY, CDR2 FYNNEI. The CDR3 has 13 residues. The CDR3 region has the DNA TGTGCCAGCACGAAGGGGGTTACCTACGAGCAGTACTTC. Protein: CASTKGVTYEQYF. The full variable domain, with the rest looked up from reference TRBV2 and TRBJ2-7, is EPEVTQTPSHQVTQMGQEVILRCVPISNHLYFYWYRQILGQKVEFLVSFYNNEISEKSEIFDDQFSVERPDGSNFTLKIRSTKLEDSAMYFCASTKGVTYEQYFGPGTRLTVT.

This chain uses TRBV11-1 with TRBJ2-5; 7 nucleotides agree with TRBD1. V shed 5 bases, J shed 5 bases, and the junction held 8 bases outside the gene matches. This CDR3 is built from 14 residues. Germline loops: CDR1 SGHAT, CDR2 FQDESV (reference sequence). The CDR3 protein is CASSRAGGPETQYF. CDR3 nucleotide sequence: TGTGCCAGCAGCCGCGCAGGGGGACCCGAGACCCAGTACTTC.

CDR3 sequence reads: CASTRAQGSYNEQFF. CDR3 in DNA: TGCGCCAGCACCAGAGCCCAGGGCTCCTACAATGAGCAGTTCTTC. The V and J genes are TRBV5-1 and TRBJ2-1, with a tentative D call TRBD1 (5 bases). The CDR3 totals 15 residues. Trimming took 6 bases from V and 0 from J, leaving 13 bases between them. Per germline, CDR1 SGHRS and CDR2 YFSETQ.

This chain joins TRBV25-1 and TRBJ1-4, with a tentative D call TRBD1 (6 bases). The CDR3 is 14 residues long. The V and J ends lost 6 bases and 2 bases respectively, with 10 bases between them. Germline V lookup: CDR1 MGHDK, CDR2 SYGVNS. In nucleotides, the CDR3 is TGTGCCAGCAGCCACAGGGAGACTAATGAAAAACTGTTTTTT. It is translated as CASSHRETNEKLFF.

This chain uses TRBV18 with TRBJ2-3; a weak D match, TRBD1 (5 bases). The ends were cut back, 0 bases at V and 1 base at J, with 17 bases in the middle. CDR1 and CDR2 from the germline V gene are KGHSH and LQKENI. The CDR3 length is 18 residues. The CDR3 DNA sequence: TGTGCCAGCTCACCACCTGTCGACCCCAGGGTGGGCACAGATACGCAGTATTTT. Its protein is CASSPPVDPRVGTDTQYF.

CDR3 DNA: TGTGCCAGCAGTGACAGAACCATGAACACTGAAGCTTTCTTT. It specifies CASSDRTMNTEAFF. The chain is built from TRBV2 and TRBJ1-1, with D unresolved. V lost 3 bases, J lost 0 bases, and 8 bases lay in between. The CDR3 contains 14 residues. The germline CDR1 and CDR2 sequences are SNHLY and FYNNEI.

This chain links TRBV7-8 with TRBJ2-4, with 8 bases identical to TRBD2. The CDR3 contains 14 residues. CDR1 and CDR2 (germline): SGHVS, FQNEAQ. V was pared by 6 bases and J by 4 bases, with 5 bases of the junction left unmatched. In DNA form, the CDR3 reads TGTGCCAGCAGTAGAGCGGGAGATAAAAACATTCAGTACTTC. Its translation is CASSRAGDKNIQYF. The full variable domain, its missing parts supplied by reference TRBV7-8 and TRBJ2-4, is GAGVSQSPRYKVAKRGQDVALRCDPISGHVSLFWYQQALGQGPEFLTYFQNEAQLDKSGLPSDRFFAERPEGSVSTLKIQRTQQEDSAVYLCASSRAGDKNIQYFGAGTRLSVL.

DNA for the CDR3: TGTGCCAGCGGATCGGGAGGCTCCTACGAGCAGTACTTC. Its translation is CASGSGGSYEQYF. The chain uses TRBV6-5 and TRBJ2-7, with 7 bases identical to TRBD2. This CDR3 is 13 amino acids long. With 8 bases clipped from V and 0 bases from J, the junction kept 4 bases outside the gene matches. The germline gives CDR1 MNHEY, CDR2 SVGAGI.

This chain links TRBV15 with TRBJ1-2, with D perhaps matching TRBD1 (5 bases). Germline loops: CDR1 LNHNV, CDR2 YYDKDF (reference sequence). V was clipped by 2 bases and J by 2 bases, with 12 bases between them. The CDR3 covers 15 residues. The CDR3 bases are TGTGCCACCAGCAGAAACAGGATTGCCAACTATGGCTACACCTTC. Translation gives CATSRNRIANYGYTF.

The V gene is TRBV9, the J gene TRBJ2-5, with 7 bases fitting TRBD2. V was pared by 4 bases and J by 5 bases, with 14 bases of the junction left unmatched. The CDR3 sequence is 16 residues long. The germline V gene encodes CDR1 SGDLS and CDR2 YYNGEE. CDR3 loop: CASSQLEGGPSETQYF. CDR3 DNA: TGTGCCAGCAGCCAGCTCGAGGGAGGGCCCTCGGAGACCCAGTACTTC.

This chain connects TRBV28 to TRBJ2-1; TRBD2 agrees at 9 bases. Germline V gene data show CDR1 as MDHEN and CDR2 as SYDVKM. V dropped 3 bases and J dropped 4; count of bases not matched to a gene: 4. This CDR3 has 15 residues. The CDR3 bases are TGTGCCAGCAGTTTTCTAGCGGGATCATACAATGAGCAGTTCTTC. Translation: CASSFLAGSYNEQFF.

The chain carries TRBV7-3 and TRBJ1-5; perhaps TRBD1 as D (6 bases). The V end was cut by 5 bases, the J end by 0 bases, with 11 bases between. The CDR3 sequence is 15 residues long. CDR1 SGHTA and CDR2 FQGTGA come from the germline V gene. The CDR3 DNA sequence: TGTGCCAGCAGCGAGGACAGCTATAGCAATCAGCCCCAGCATTTT. It is translated as CASSEDSYSNQPQHF.

This clone was recorded a few times. Other DNA sequences in the sample encode the same CDR3. The chain is built from TRBV29-1 and TRBJ1-1; TRBD1 matches 10 bases. From germline, CDR1 is SQVTM and CDR2 ANQGSEA. Trimming at V came to 6 bases and at J to 2 bases, leaving 3 bases not matched to a gene. CDR3 length equals 13 residues. CDR3: CSVRTGGNTEAFF. CDR3 bases: TGCAGCGTCAGGACAGGGGGTAACACTGAAGCTTTCTTT.

V is TRBV6-1 and J is TRBJ2-5; D might be TRBD1 (6 bases). V shed 7 bases and J shed 3 bases, with 9 bases lying between them. Germline loops: CDR1 MNHNS, CDR2 SASEGT. The CDR3 has 12 residues. The CDR3 DNA sequence: TGTGCCAGCATTCAGGGGAAAGAGACCCAGTACTTC. Translating gives CASIQGKETQYF.

J is TRBJ2-1 and V is TRBV4-3; 10 positions match TRBD2. The CDR3 extends over 19 amino acids. The germline CDR1 and CDR2 sequences are LGHNA and YSLEER. V shed 0 bases and J 3 bases; nucleotides not matched to a gene: 11. The CDR3 nucleotides are TGCGCCAGCAGCCAAGAGAGTCTAGCGGGAGAAACGCACTACAATGAGCAGTTCTTC. Its translation: CASSQESLAGETHYNEQFF.

The CDR3 sequence is CASSGLTGFGNTIYF. The DNA of the CDR3 is TGTGCCAGCAGCGGCCTGACAGGGTTCGGAAACACCATATATTTT. The chain couples TRBV11-2 to TRBJ1-3; 7 bases match TRBD1. The CDR3 runs to 15 residues. Per the germline V gene, CDR1 is SGHAT and CDR2 is FQNNGV. The J segment lost 4 bases and the V segment lost 5 bases, leaving 8 bases of the junction unmatched.

The chain has TRBV6-4 and TRBJ2-1, with 7 bases identical to TRBD1. The CDR3 sequence is 14 residues long. After removal of 2 bases from V and 9 bases from J, the junction contained 7 bases not matched to a gene. Germline CDR1 MRHNA, CDR2 SNTAGT. The DNA of the CDR3 is TGTGCCAGCAGTGACGAGACAGGGTCCGCTGAGCAGTTCTTC. This encodes CASSDETGSAEQFF.

This chain joins TRBV29-1 and TRBJ1-4; 9 bases map to TRBD1. V gave up 6 bases and J gave up 7 bases; unmatched junction bases: 6. The CDR3 is made up of 13 amino acids. Germline-derived CDR1 and CDR2 are SQVTM and ANQGSEA. The DNA of the CDR3 is TGCAGCGTGGTGGGACAGGGTACTGAAAAACTGTTTTTT. Its protein product is CSVVGQGTEKLFF.

The rearrangement joins TRBV6-4 to TRBJ1-1, with a weak D call TRBD1 (6 bases). The germline gives CDR1 MRHNA, CDR2 SNTAGT. Trimming stripped 6 bases from V and 5 bases from J, with 13 bases between. This CDR3 is built from 13 residues. CDR3 nucleotides: TGTGCCAGCAGAGACCCAGGGGTTACTGAAGCTTTCTTT. Amino acids: CASRDPGVTEAFF.

This rearrangement joins TRBV28 to TRBJ2-2, with a tentative D call TRBD2 (7 bases). Trimming shortened V by 6 bases and J by 1 base, and 12 bases separated the two germline ends. The CDR3 extends over 15 amino acids. Germline CDR1 reads MDHEN; CDR2 reads SYDVKM. This CDR3 reads CASSPGGMNTGELFF. For the CDR3, the DNA is TGTGCCAGCAGCCCGGGGGGCATGAACACCGGGGAGCTGTTTTTT.

The rearrangement joins TRBV5-1 to TRBJ2-2; 7 bases fit TRBD1. After removal of 3 bases from V and 4 bases from J, the junction contained 12 bases not matched to a gene. This CDR3 spans 17 amino acids. Germline-derived CDR1 and CDR2 are SGHRS and YFSETQ. Here the CDR3 reads CASSSTRTGAGTGELFF. CDR3 nucleotide sequence: TGCGCCAGCAGCTCTACAAGAACAGGGGCGGGCACCGGGGAGCTGTTTTTT.